This paragraph covers one TCR beta chain sequence. A second roughly 6 to 11 cycle PCR used barcoded and J-beta primers. TCRdb called the 5' RACE reads again in MiXCR, with one record for every CDR3 protein. Of about 930,000 distinct CDR3 sequences listed, about 29% were seen once; the top ten hold roughly 10%. The V segment lost 3 bases and the J segment 10 bases; nucleotides outside the gene matches: 14. There are 18 residues in the CDR3. The entry originates in a study of blood T cells in healthy people across ages. Across the study: Per every two T cells, about one barcoded beta molecule was captured by template switching.

Researchers collected 9 to 10 milliliters of peripheral blood from every single donor. Another study also made use of these data, one on T cells of mothers and their children. As reported in that work: Study donors consisted of a few healthy Caucasian mothers and their six children.

The chain uses TRBV12-3 or TRBV12-4 and TRBJ1-6; 11 nucleotides agree with TRBD1. Sequenced: blood. The clonotype was recovered from a woman between 35 and 50 years old in good health. The CDR3 is CASSLQTGTGGSRSPLHF. The CDR3 nucleotides are TGTGCCAGCAGTTTGCAGACCGGGACAGGGGGGAGTCGGTCACCCCTCCACTTT.